This T cell receptor (beta chain) was sequenced in a study of blood T cells in healthy people across ages. Trimming pared 7 bases from V and 1 base from J, leaving 4 bases between. This CDR3 has 12 residues. Per the germline V gene, CDR1 is LGHDT and CDR2 is YNNKEL (reference sequence). The second PCR ran about 7 to 12 cycles with a sample-barcoded 5' primer and J-beta primers. TCRdb independently ran MiXCR on the 5' RACE reads; one entry per CDR3 protein. Here the sample spans about 900,000 distinct CDR3 sequences, about 48% being singletons. This sequence was found in a young man in good health. Input material: blood. The chain combines TRBV3-1 with TRBJ2-2; D is undetermined. CDR3 bases: TGTGCCAGCATCCAGAACACCGGGGAGCTGTTTTTT. As protein: CASIQNTGELFF.